This TCR beta chain appears in the sequencing data of a study of blood T cell repertoires in COVID-19 (TCRdb year 2020). In terms of the full investigation: Samples from collaborators originated in the United States, Italy and Spain and spanned both the acute and convalescent phases of COVID-19. The samples were drawn from the first 160 participants of the ongoing ImmuneRACE study and from over a thousand subjects provided by 6 global collaborators. The dataset comprised deeply sampled blood TCRbeta repertoires from subjects exposed to, actively infected with, or recovered from COVID-19. Nearly every sample came with metadata listing a de-identified subject ID, COVID-19 status, age in years and sex. The material from the prospective study consisted of cDNA or gDNA derived from T cells, B-cell-depleted T cells, or PBMCs. Where available, HLA class I and class II types were taken from metadata supplied by the sample provider and were not determined by assay-based typing. The repertoires were released in a freely available public database intended as a resource for research on the immune response to SARS-CoV-2. Paper-wide results and their limitations: The quantity of clinical and demographic metadata differed by source and by participant and was supplied without curation.

The immunoSEQ Assay, a bias-controlled multiplex PCR, was used to amplify TCRbeta CDR3 regions from genomic DNA. On the study's bioinformatics: Nucleated cell counts per sample were estimated from amplification of reference gene primers within the assay. Sequence reads were collapsed and filtered to measure the absolute abundance of every unique TCRbeta CDR3 rearrangement. For each sample, productive Simpson clonality was calculated as the square root of Simpson's diversity index over productive rearrangements. TCRdb mirrors the immuneACCESS table, restricted to in-frame sequences. Some clones are absent from its copies; in checked studies, under half trace to an unresolved V gene, and the reason for the others is unknown. V and J calls and clone size follow that table, whereas D and trimming were derived from the DNA. This sample lists roughly 100,000 clones; 80% to 90% were detected once. The top ten clones comprise about 4% of the sample.

With respect to this clone: The target of this receptor is not known. No base qualities exist here, and no much larger clone lies one base off it.

Each collaborating institution followed its own protocols to collect whole blood in K2EDTA tubes. Collaborator samples were shipped for TCRbeta analysis as frozen whole blood, isolated PBMCs, or DNA extracted from either sample type. Measured from the cysteine to the phenylalanine, the CDR3 is 16 residues long. Only the CDR3 region is kept as DNA, spanning 48 bases read in frame from base 1. CDR1 and CDR2 were assigned from the germline V gene as KGHSH and LQKENI. V ends up 2 bases short and J 1 base short, with an unmatched junction base count of 2. This TCR was recovered from a woman aged 60-75 years with acute or convalescent COVID-19. The sequence links TRBV18 to TRBJ2-5; TRBD2 lines up with 12 middle nucleotides. The sample consisted of peripheral blood. DNA sequence: TGTGCCAGCTCACCAGGGACTAGCGGGTTCCAAGAGACCCAGTACTTC. Its coded protein is CASSPGTSGFQETQYF. The CDR3 plus the reference TRBV18 and TRBJ2-5 genes for the other parts give the full variable domain: NAGVMQNPRHLVRRRGQEARLRCSPMKGHSHVYWYRQLPEEGLKFMVYLQKENIIDESGMPKERFSAEFPKEGPSILRIQQVVRGDSAAYFCASSPGTSGFQETQYFGPGTRLLVL.